What follows are 4 T cell receptor beta chains derived from one specimen sequenced in a study of cytomegalovirus exposure and HLA in healthy donors. 13 Jbeta primers and 60 Vbeta primers were used for the PCR. This table comes from immunoSEQ multiplex PCR, and its TCRdb copy is limited to in-frame clones, with some not included. The table shows approximately 77,000 clones, with roughly 80% occurring only once. Source material: PBMCs. The receptors come from a middle-aged woman in good health and CMV-seronegative.

V is TRBV28 and J is TRBJ1-5; D not certain. Germline loops: CDR1 MDHEN, CDR2 SYDVKM. CDR3 size: 15 residues. V was clipped by 6 bases and J by 7 bases, with 19 bases between them. CDR3 nucleotide sequence: TGTGCCAGCAGCTCCTCTGACAAGCCTAGCCAGCCCCAGCATTTT. Amino acids: CASSSSDKPSQPQHF.

This chain uses TRBV19 with TRBJ2-6, with 9 nucleotides matching TRBD1. Germline V lookup: CDR1 LNHDA, CDR2 SQIVND (reference sequence). The CDR3 is 17 amino acids. The ends lost 3 bases at V and 1 base at J; junction bases unmatched: 4. DNA for the CDR3: TGTGCCAGTAGTATTGGGACAGGGTTGTCTGGGGCCAACGTCCTGACTTTC. It is translated as CASSIGTGLSGANVLTF.

This clone was detected only a few times. This chain connects TRBV27 to TRBJ2-7; 11 nucleotides agree with TRBD2. The CDR3 is 16 residues long. Unmatched junction bases numbered 11, after V lost 3 bases and J lost 7 bases. Per the germline V gene, CDR1 is MNHEY and CDR2 is SMNVEV (reference sequence). CDR3 sequence: CASSLAGTSGVEEQYF. For the CDR3, the DNA is TGTGCCAGCAGTTTGGCCGGGACTAGCGGTGTGGAAGAGCAGTACTTC.

This clone was seen a single time. The V gene is TRBV10-3, the J gene TRBJ1-2; 7 bases are shared with TRBD1. Germline V gene data show CDR1 as ENHRY and CDR2 as SYGVKD. V lost 5 bases to trimming and J lost 3 bases; unmatched junction nucleotides: 3. The CDR3 covers 13 residues. The CDR3 is CAISQGTDYGYTF. CDR3 nucleotides: TGTGCCATCAGTCAAGGGACAGACTATGGCTACACCTTC.